This entry describes one T cell receptor beta chain. In the original workflow: Scientists estimated how many nucleated cells there were by amplifying reference gene primers. The assay was immunoSEQ multiplex PCR, and TCRdb's table has in-frame clones only and misses some. D and trimming come from the DNA, and the V and J calls and clone size come from that table. The sample lists about 120,000 clones; roughly three quarters were seen once. These data originate in a study of blood T cell repertoires in COVID-19. Study in general: The origin of the acute and convalescent COVID-19 samples was the United States, Italy and Spain. Sources were T cells, B-cell-depleted T cells, or PBMCs; the material itself was cDNA or gDNA.

Trimming pared 0 bases from V and 4 bases from J, leaving 13 bases between. The V gene's germline CDR1 is LNHNV and CDR2 YYDKDF (reference sequence). The CDR3 contains 15 residues. The chain employs TRBV15 and TRBJ2-7, with D perhaps matching TRBD2 (5 bases). This clonotype originated in a human donor in a cohort sampled during active COVID-19. Sequencing input: peripheral blood. CDR3 sequence: CATSRDGSKRYEQYF. CDR3 sequence (DNA): TGTGCCACCAGCAGAGATGGGAGTAAAAGGTACGAGCAGTACTTC. The complete variable domain, with remaining parts taken from reference TRBV15 and TRBJ2-7, reads DAMVIQNPRYQVTQFGKPVTLSCSQTLNHNVMYWYQQKSSQAPKLLFHYYDKDFNNEADTPDNFQSRRPNTSFCFLDIRSPGLGDTAMYLCATSRDGSKRYEQYFGPGTRLTVT.